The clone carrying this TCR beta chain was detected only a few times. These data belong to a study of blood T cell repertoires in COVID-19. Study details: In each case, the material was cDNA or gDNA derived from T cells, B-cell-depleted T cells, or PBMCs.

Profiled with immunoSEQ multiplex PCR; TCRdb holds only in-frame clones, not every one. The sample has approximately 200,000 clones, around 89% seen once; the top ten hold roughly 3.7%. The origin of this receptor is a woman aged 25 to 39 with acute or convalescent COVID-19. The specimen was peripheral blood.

CDR3 in amino acids: CASSTDPRLPQHF. The CDR3 nucleotides are TGTGCCAGCAGCACAGACCCCCGTTTGCCCCAGCATTTT. This chain connects TRBV7-2 to TRBJ1-5; no clear D. From germline, CDR1 is SGHTA and CDR2 FQGNSA. Trimming took 5 bases from V and 9 from J, leaving 14 bases between them. The CDR3 has 13 amino acids.